This T cell receptor (beta chain) was sequenced in a study of blood T cell repertoires in COVID-19. The method was immunoSEQ multiplex PCR; TCRdb's version includes in-frame clones alone and lacks a portion of them. In the table there are 200,000 to 250,000 clones, 85% to 90% of which are singletons. The CDR3 covers 16 residues. V was shortened by 1 base and J by 0 bases, with 9 bases between the two germline ends. CDR1 is PRHDT and CDR2 is FYEKMQ in the germline V gene (reference sequence). Sequencing input: PBMCs or T cells enriched from blood (not recorded which). V usage is TRBV13 and J usage is TRBJ2-2; unclear D gene. The receptor comes from a woman aged 50 to 60 in a cohort exposed to, infected with or recovered from COVID-19 (not recorded which). The CDR3 nucleotides read TGTGCCAGCAGCTTAGTGGCAGAAACGAACACCGGGGAGCTGTTTTTT. Translated: CASSLVAETNTGELFF.